This T cell receptor (beta chain) was identified in a study of blood T cell repertoires in COVID-19. On the study more broadly: The origin of the acute and convalescent COVID-19 samples was the United States, Italy and Spain. The cDNA or gDNA used as material had been derived from T cells, B-cell-depleted T cells, or PBMCs.

This CDR3 comprises 14 residues. CDR1 is MNHEY, CDR2 SVGAGI, per germline. V gave up 6 bases and J gave up 6 bases; unmatched junction bases: 5. How the authors handled the data: It was from reference gene primer amplification that nucleated cell counts were estimated. Sequencing was performed with immunoSEQ multiplex PCR; in TCRdb, only in-frame clones are kept and a portion is missing. For V, J and clone size, that table is used; D and trimming come from the DNA. The table records 150,000 to 200,000 clones, 70% to 90% of them present only once. This clone has a handful of counts. The chain couples TRBV6-5 to TRBJ2-1; 10 bases match TRBD1. The sequenced sample consisted of peripheral blood. The clonotype was recovered from a man aged 60-69 years with active or convalescent COVID-19. The CDR3 is CASSRDRGGNEQFF. The CDR3 DNA reads TGTGCCAGCAGCCGGGACAGGGGTGGCAATGAGCAGTTCTTC.